This TCR beta chain came from a study of blood T cells in healthy people across ages. For the study at large: When template switching was applied, about one barcoded beta molecule was captured per two T cells.

The germline V gene encodes CDR1 MNHEY and CDR2 SMNVEV (reference sequence). V lost 7 bases, J lost 0 bases, and 12 bases lay in between. The CDR3 covers 14 residues. Through a sample-barcoded 5' primer and a J-beta primer mix, a second PCR was run for about 7 to 12 cycles. TCRdb passed the 5' RACE reads through MiXCR, listing each CDR3 protein once. The sample contains fewer than 1,200,000 distinct CDR3 sequences, 20% to 25% of which appear only once. These data also featured in a second study, about T cells of mothers and their children. From that second work: At about 1.5 ug per 15 ul, all of the extracted RNA went into cDNA synthesis. Among related mother-child pairs, overlap was slightly higher than in unrelated pairs, though not significantly. There were no persistent microchimeric T cell clones detected.

This sequence originates from a girl aged 2 to 9 in good health. Sequenced material: blood. The chain carries TRBV27 and TRBJ1-2; no definite D call. CDR3 nucleotides: TGTGCCAGCACCTCGGGGAAAGCTAACTATGGCTACACCTTC. Amino acids: CASTSGKANYGYTF.